Listed here are 28 T cell receptor beta chains from one sample, sequenced in a study of blood T cell repertoires in COVID-19. Method: immunoSEQ multiplex PCR; TCRdb's copy keeps in-frame clones and lacks some. The repertoire includes about 120,000 clones, around 88% of them detected once, and about 9.3% sits in the top ten. The specimen was peripheral blood. Source of these receptors: a middle-aged man with acute or convalescent COVID-19.

This clone appeared a single time. In DNA, the CDR3 is TGTGCCAGCAGCTCCCCAGGATACGAGCAGTACTTC. Translating gives CASSSPGYEQYF. This sequence joins TRBV7-2 and TRBJ2-7; no clear D gene. V was pared by 4 bases and J by 4 bases, with 8 bases between. From germline, CDR1 is SGHTA and CDR2 FQGNSA. CDR3 length equals 12 residues.

The J gene is TRBJ1-2, the V gene TRBV28, with 11 bases matching TRBD1. With V trimmed by 5 bases and J by 4 bases, 12 bases remained unmatched. Per the germline V gene, CDR1 is MDHEN and CDR2 is SYDVKM. The CDR3 contains 17 residues. CDR3 protein: CASSPIPGTGGPYGYTF. The CDR3 DNA reads TGTGCCAGCAGTCCTATTCCCGGGACAGGGGGACCCTATGGCTACACCTTC.

Concerning this clone: The sample contains more than one DNA sequence encoding this CDR3. The V gene is TRBV5-1, the J gene TRBJ1-1; possibly TRBD1 for D (5 bases). There are 14 residues in the CDR3. Trimming left V 2 bases short and J 2 bases short, with 10 bases between. Germline-derived CDR1 and CDR2 are SGHRS and YFSETQ. CDR3 in amino acids: CASSLLQGNTEAFF. CDR3 DNA: TGCGCCAGCAGCTTACTCCAGGGAAACACTGAAGCTTTCTTT.

Notes on this clone: The sample carries other DNA sequences with the same CDR3. The chain uses TRBV19 and TRBJ1-2; the D is unclear. The V end lost 1 base, the J end lost 7 bases, and 4 bases lay between the germline ends. In germline, CDR1 is LNHDA, CDR2 SQIVND (reference sequence). This CDR3 contains 11 residues. The CDR3 DNA reads TGTGCCAGTAGTATAGGAGGTGGCTACACCTTC. Protein product: CASSIGGGYTF.

This chain joins TRBV7-9 and TRBJ2-2, with D hard to call. The CDR3 runs to 13 residues. Looked up from germline, CDR1 is SEHNR and CDR2 is FQNEAQ (reference sequence). The V gene lost 0 bases and the J gene lost 3 bases, with 2 bases spanning the gap. The CDR3 region is CASSLAYTGELFF. As DNA, the CDR3 is TGTGCCAGCAGCTTAGCCTACACCGGGGAGCTGTTTTTT.

The chain carries TRBV12-3 or TRBV12-4 and TRBJ2-3; tentative D call: TRBD1 (6 bases). V was cut by 5 bases and J by 7 bases, with 13 bases left in between. The CDR3 spans 13 residues. The CDR3 DNA follows: TGTGCCAGCAGTCCCCCACAGGGATATACGCAGTATTTT. Translation: CASSPPQGYTQYF.

This sequence joins TRBV30 and TRBJ1-1, with D uncertain. CDR3 length equals 12 residues. Germline CDR1 GTSNPN, CDR2 SVGIG (reference sequence). Between the trimmed V and J ends, which lost 0 bases and 7 bases, there was a span of 9 bases. In DNA, the CDR3 is TGTGCCTGGAGTGTATACTCGAGTGAAGCTTTCTTT. Protein product: CAWSVYSSEAFF.

The chain links TRBV7-2 to TRBJ2-3, with D maybe TRBD2 (6 bases). The length of the CDR3 is 14 residues. Germline V gene lookup returns CDR1 SGHTA and CDR2 FQGNSA. Trimming pared 5 bases from V and 2 bases from J, leaving 11 bases between. CDR3 sequence: CASSPQRVTDTQYF. The CDR3, as DNA: TGTGCCAGCAGCCCTCAGCGGGTCACAGATACGCAGTATTTT.

V and J are TRBV28 and TRBJ2-3; TRBD1 matches at 12 bases. Looked up from germline, CDR1 is MDHEN and CDR2 is SYDVKM. CDR3 size: 14 residues. V lost 7 bases to trimming and J lost 11 bases; unmatched junction nucleotides: 10. The CDR3, as DNA: TGTGCCAGCACCGCCGGGACAGGGGGCCGTAAGCAGTATTTT. This sequence encodes CASTAGTGGRKQYF.

This clone showed up just a few times. The chain employs TRBV11-1 and TRBJ2-3; D is possibly TRBD1 (5 bases). The length of the CDR3 is 15 residues. The germline gives CDR1 SGHAT, CDR2 FQDESV (reference sequence). Trimming took 6 bases from V and 0 from J, leaving 13 bases between them. The CDR3 loop is CASREQEFSTDTQYF. The DNA for the CDR3 is TGTGCCAGCAGAGAACAGGAGTTTAGCACAGATACGCAGTATTTT.

The V gene is TRBV29-1, the J gene TRBJ1-1; D unresolved. The ends were cut back, 6 bases at V and 1 base at J, with 18 bases in the middle. Germline CDR1 is SQVTM and CDR2 is ANQGSEA. The CDR3 runs 15 residues. CDR3 region: CSVVVGGRRNTEAFF. DNA of the CDR3: TGCAGCGTCGTGGTCGGAGGGAGGAGGAACACTGAAGCTTTCTTT.

J is TRBJ1-1 and V is TRBV7-2; D uncertain. The V gene's germline CDR1 is SGHTA and CDR2 FQGNSA. Deletions cut 1 base from V and 10 bases from J, with 10 bases between. The CDR3 runs 12 residues. This chain's CDR3 is CASSLDALRAFF. CDR3 in DNA: TGTGCCAGCAGCTTAGATGCCCTTAGAGCTTTCTTT. Full variable domain (remainder filled in from reference TRBV7-2 and TRBJ1-1): GAGVSQSPSNKVTEKGKDVELRCDPISGHTALYWYRQSLGQGLEFLIYFQGNSAPDKSGLPSDRFSAERTGGSVSTLTIQRTQQEDSAVYLCASSLDALRAFFGQGTRLTVV.

A few counts support this clone. Other DNA variants within this sample encode the same CDR3. J is TRBJ1-4 and V is TRBV19; weak D call: TRBD1 (5 bases). CDR3 length: 14 residues. V lost 3 bases to trimming and J lost 8 bases, with 13 bases between them. The V gene's germline CDR1 is LNHDA and CDR2 SQIVND (reference sequence). The CDR3 spells CASSIGGRGEKLFF. DNA for the CDR3: TGTGCCAGTAGTATCGGGGGACGGGGGGAAAAACTGTTTTTT.

The chain employs TRBV3-1 (or the pseudogene TRBV3-2) and TRBJ1-6; a possible D gene is TRBD1 (6 bases). V lost 5 bases, J lost 8 bases, and 13 bases lay in between. Per germline, CDR1 LGHDT and CDR2 YNNKEL (reference sequence). The CDR3 is made up of 14 amino acids. CDR3 sequence reads: CASSSSDRHSPLHF. CDR3 in DNA: TGTGCCAGCAGCTCCTCCGACAGGCATTCACCCCTCCACTTT.

The rearrangement joins TRBV2 to TRBJ1-5; D perhaps matches TRBD1 (5 bases). Germline CDR1 and CDR2: SNHLY and FYNNEI. V dropped 4 bases and J dropped 3 bases, with 13 bases sitting between them. The CDR3 is 15 residues long. The CDR3 region is CASSGTTVTNQPQHF. The DNA for the CDR3 is TGTGCCAGCAGTGGAACGACAGTAACCAATCAGCCCCAGCATTTT. The variable domain in full, completed from reference TRBV2 and TRBJ1-5, reads EPEVTQTPSHQVTQMGQEVILRCVPISNHLYFYWYRQILGQKVEFLVSFYNNEISEKSEIFDDQFSVERPDGSNFTLKIRSTKLEDSAMYFCASSGTTVTNQPQHFGDGTRLSIL.

As DNA, the CDR3 is TGCGCCAGCAGCCAAGAACGGTTAACAGGGCTTAATGAAAAACTGTTTTTT. This gives the protein CASSQERLTGLNEKLFF. The rearrangement uses TRBV4-1 and TRBJ1-4; perhaps TRBD1 as D (6 bases). The V gene lost 0 bases and the J gene lost 4 bases, with 15 bases spanning the gap. Germline-derived CDR1 and CDR2 are MGHRA and YSYEKL. This CDR3 spans 17 amino acids.

V and J are TRBV3-1 (or the pseudogene TRBV3-2) and TRBJ1-2, with TRBD1 identical over 11 bases. The germline gives CDR1 LGHDT, CDR2 YNNKEL (reference sequence). The CDR3 totals 13 residues. The V and J ends lost 3 bases and 8 bases, in that order; junction bases with no gene match: 2. CDR3 bases: TGTGCCAGCAGCCATGGGACAGGGGGAGGCTACACCTTC. Amino acids: CASSHGTGGGYTF.

The genes are TRBV2 and TRBJ1-2; D perhaps matches TRBD1 (5 bases). V was cut by 9 bases and J by 5 bases, with 10 bases left in between. This CDR3 comprises 11 residues. Looked up from germline, CDR1 is SNHLY and CDR2 is FYNNEI. In DNA form, the CDR3 reads TGTGCCAGTCGGGGGAAATATGGCTACACCTTC. Its protein is CASRGKYGYTF.

Points on this clone: The germline gene is not matched at one end of the junction; a read error may be the cause. The V call is TRBV20-1, the J call TRBJ1-1, with 9 bases that match TRBD1. Germline assignment: CDR1 DFQATT and CDR2 SNEGSKA (reference sequence). The CDR3 has 11 amino acids. CDR3 sequence (DNA): TGCAGTGCTTCACCGGGACAGGGAGTTCGATTT. Translating gives CSASPGQGVRF.

This clone was seen only a few times. This chain joins TRBV3-1 (or the pseudogene TRBV3-2) and TRBJ2-5; TRBD2 aligns across 8 bases. This CDR3 is 16 amino acids long. Trimming removed 4 bases from V and 5 bases from J; junction bases left unmatched: 12. Germline CDR1 is LGHDT and CDR2 is YNNKEL (reference sequence). CDR3 amino acids: CASSRFSGTEGETQYF. The DNA of the CDR3 is TGTGCCAGCAGCCGGTTTAGCGGGACGGAAGGGGAGACCCAGTACTTC.

This chain uses TRBV6-5 with TRBJ2-5; 9 bases are shared with TRBD1. V lost 2 bases and J lost 5; bases outside the gene matches: 0. The CDR3 is 13 residues long. Germline assignment: CDR1 MNHEY and CDR2 SVGAGI. CDR3 sequence (DNA): TGTGCCAGCAGTTACGACAGGGGGGAGACCCAGTACTTC. It specifies CASSYDRGETQYF.

The V call is TRBV2, the J call TRBJ1-1; perhaps TRBD1 as D (6 bases). CDR1 SNHLY and CDR2 FYNNEI come from the germline V gene. The CDR3 extends over 12 amino acids. The V and J ends lost 8 bases and 1 base respectively, with 8 bases between them. CDR3 coding DNA: TGTGCCAGCGGGGGGGCGAACACTGAAGCTTTCTTT. It translates to CASGGANTEAFF.

This clone was observed once. The V and J genes are TRBV28 and TRBJ2-7; D gene unclear. The ends were cut back, 5 bases at V and 5 bases at J, with 16 bases in the middle. The CDR3 has 14 residues. Germline loops: CDR1 MDHEN, CDR2 SYDVKM. The CDR3 nucleotides are TGTGCCAGCAGTCCCCCCAGCGCCGGAGACGAGCAGTACTTC. Translating gives CASSPPSAGDEQYF.

This clone was seen a few times. V is TRBV3-1 (or the pseudogene TRBV3-2) and J is TRBJ1-1; D is unresolved. Germline CDR1 and CDR2: LGHDT and YNNKEL (reference sequence). Trimming stripped 4 bases from V and 1 base from J, with 13 bases between. This CDR3 spans 15 amino acids. The CDR3 nucleotides are TGTGCCAGCAGCCTAACCGGGGTTGGGAACACTGAAGCTTTCTTT. Translation: CASSLTGVGNTEAFF.

The chain uses TRBV7-2 and TRBJ1-2; no clear D gene. CDR3 length: 14 residues. Trimming removed 5 bases at V and 3 bases at J, with 13 bases between. From germline, CDR1 is SGHTA and CDR2 FQGNSA. The CDR3 here is CASSRLSRDYGYTF. CDR3 nucleotides: TGTGCCAGCAGCAGACTCTCGAGGGACTATGGCTACACCTTC.

The chain carries TRBV27 and TRBJ1-2, with 10 bases lining up with TRBD1. Germline V gene data show CDR1 as MNHEY and CDR2 as SMNVEV (reference sequence). This CDR3 has 12 residues. Unmatched junction bases numbered 5, after V lost 4 bases and J lost 12 bases. The CDR3 protein is CASSSYGTGDTF. The CDR3 DNA reads TGTGCCAGCAGTTCATACGGGACAGGGGACACCTTC.

This rearrangement joins TRBV10-3 to TRBJ1-2; 7 bases agree with TRBD1. V lost 6 bases to trimming and J lost 7 bases; unmatched junction nucleotides: 11. This CDR3 spans 14 amino acids. The germline V gene encodes CDR1 ENHRY and CDR2 SYGVKD. In DNA form, the CDR3 reads TGTGCCATCAGAGAAGACAGGGTATGGGGTGGCTACACCTTC. It is translated as CAIREDRVWGGYTF.

This chain joins TRBV28 and TRBJ1-6; maybe TRBD1 (6 bases). CDR1 and CDR2 from the germline V gene are MDHEN and SYDVKM. The CDR3 has 13 amino acids. V was clipped by 5 bases and J by 9 bases, with 11 bases between them. CDR3 nucleotide sequence: TGTGCCAGCAGTCGCAGGGGACGTTCACCCCTCCACTTT. This codes for CASSRRGRSPLHF.